The present TCR beta chain was sequenced within a study of blood T cell repertoires in COVID-19. Study background: Sites in the United States, Italy and Spain provided acute and convalescent COVID-19 samples. The analysed material was cDNA or gDNA that came from T cells, B-cell-depleted T cells, or PBMCs.

Methods used by the authors: Estimates of nucleated cell counts were drawn from the amplification of reference gene primers. Only in-frame clones appear in the TCRdb table, and some are missing; sequencing was by immunoSEQ multiplex PCR. The V and J calls and clone size come from that table; D and trimming were worked out from the DNA. This sample carries 140,000 to 150,000 clones, around four fifths of them seen once, and the ten largest clones take 2.5% to 3%. In germline, CDR1 is SQVTM, CDR2 ANQGSEA. The CDR3 loop spans 12 amino acids. Trimming took 7 bases from V and 4 from J; bases not matched to a gene: 4.

The TCR originated in a middle-aged woman with active or convalescent COVID-19. The rearrangement joins TRBV29-1 to TRBJ2-5, with TRBD1 matching over 9 bases. What was sequenced was peripheral blood. In nucleotides, the CDR3 is TGCAGCGCTGACAGGGGGACAGAGACCCAGTACTTC. It is translated as CSADRGTETQYF.